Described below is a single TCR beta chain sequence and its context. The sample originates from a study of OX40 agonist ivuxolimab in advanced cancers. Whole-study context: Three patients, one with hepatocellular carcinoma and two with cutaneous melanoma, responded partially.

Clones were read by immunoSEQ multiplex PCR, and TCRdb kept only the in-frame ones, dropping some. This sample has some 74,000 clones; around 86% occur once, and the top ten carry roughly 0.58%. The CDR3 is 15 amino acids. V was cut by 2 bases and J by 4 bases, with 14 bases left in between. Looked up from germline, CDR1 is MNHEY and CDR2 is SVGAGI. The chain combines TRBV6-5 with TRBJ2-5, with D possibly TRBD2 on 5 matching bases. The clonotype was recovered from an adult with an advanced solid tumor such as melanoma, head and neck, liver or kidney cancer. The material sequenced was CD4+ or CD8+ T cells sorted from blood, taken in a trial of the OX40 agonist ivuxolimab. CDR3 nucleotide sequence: TGTGCCAGCAGTTACGATCGAAGAGGGATAGAGACCCAGTACTTC. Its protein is CASSYDRRGIETQYF.